These 32 T cell receptor beta chains originate from one sample sequenced in a study of identical twins. From the 5' RACE reads, TCRdb called clonotypes with MiXCR, one entry per CDR3 protein. The data show under 300,000 distinct CDR3 sequences, about 8% seen once. The same data also contributed to another study, on yellow fever vaccine responses in identical twins.

Specimen: CD8+ T cells sorted from blood. The origin of the receptors is a woman aged 18-29 years in good health.

This rearrangement joins TRBV2 to TRBJ1-4, with D perhaps TRBD1 (5 bases). The CDR3 has 14 amino acids. V was cut by 6 bases and J by 8 bases, with 16 bases left in between. The germline V gene has CDR1 SNHLY and CDR2 FYNNEI. The CDR3 is CASSEDITGEKLFF. CDR3 bases: TGTGCCAGCAGCGAGGACATTACCGGGGAAAAACTGTTTTTT.

The chain uses TRBV7-2 and TRBJ2-7; 8 bases map to TRBD2. The germline V gene has CDR1 SGHTA and CDR2 FQGNSA. This CDR3 is built from 15 residues. V was clipped by 5 bases and J by 3 bases; unmatched bases: 9. The CDR3 reads CASSPQRGLYYEQYF. In nucleotides, the CDR3 is TGTGCCAGCAGCCCCCAGCGGGGGCTATACTACGAGCAGTACTTC.

This clonotype was counted ten times or more. This chain joins TRBV5-5 and TRBJ2-3; D is possibly TRBD2 (5 bases). Germline values: CDR1 SGHKS, CDR2 YYEKEE (reference sequence). The CDR3 contains 16 residues. Between the trimmed V and J ends, which lost 1 base and 0 bases, there was a span of 12 bases. The CDR3 sequence is CASSLKGLPSTDTQYF. The CDR3 DNA sequence: TGTGCCAGCAGCTTGAAAGGACTCCCTAGCACAGATACGCAGTATTTT. Filled out from reference TRBV5-5 and TRBJ2-3, the complete variable domain reads DAGVTQSPTHLIKTRGQQVTLRCSPISGHKSVSWYQQVLGQGPQFIFQYYEKEERGRGNFPDRFSARQFPNYSSELNVNALLLGDSALYLCASSLKGLPSTDTQYFGPGTRLTVL.

This clonotype occurred a few times. The chain employs TRBV4-3 and TRBJ2-2; TRBD1 is a possible D gene (5 bases). Trimming pared 5 bases from V and 0 bases from J, leaving 10 bases between. CDR3 length: 15 residues. Germline V CDR1 and CDR2: LGHNA, YSLEER. CDR3 sequence: CASSAGAANTGELFF. The CDR3 DNA sequence: TGCGCCAGCAGCGCTGGGGCCGCGAACACCGGGGAGCTGTTTTTT.

This clonotype has just a few counts. The V and J genes are TRBV20-1 and TRBJ2-1; D remains unclear. This CDR3 spans 14 amino acids. Germline CDR1 reads DFQATT; CDR2 reads SNEGSKA (reference sequence). CDR3 residues: CSLNSLLIYNEQFF. In nucleotides, the CDR3 is TGCAGCCTCAACTCCTTATTGATCTACAATGAGCAGTTCTTC.

The sample holds many counts of this clonotype. The chain is built from TRBV28 and TRBJ2-7; TRBD2 might be the D (6 bases). The CDR3 contains 12 residues. Germline assignment: CDR1 MDHEN and CDR2 SYDVKM. V was clipped by 6 bases and J by 4 bases, with 10 bases between them. CDR3: CASSWGLYEQYF. DNA for the CDR3: TGTGCCAGCAGCTGGGGACTGTACGAGCAGTACTTC. The entire variable domain, with the rest obtained from reference TRBV28 and TRBJ2-7, is as follows: DVKVTQSSRYLVKRTGEKVFLECVQDMDHENMFWYRQDPGLGLRLIYFSYDVKMKEKGDIPEGYSVSREKKERFSLILESASTNQTSMYLCASSWGLYEQYFGPGTRLTVT.

This clonotype was counted once. V usage is TRBV14 and J usage is TRBJ2-3; D uncertain. The CDR3 is 15 amino acids. Germline CDR1 is SGHDN and CDR2 is FVKESK. V was cut by 3 bases and J by 0 bases, with 10 bases left in between. In nucleotides, the CDR3 is TGTGCCAGCAGCCACCCCAGCACTAGCACAGATACGCAGTATTTT. This encodes CASSHPSTSTDTQYF.

This clonotype was seen repeatedly, ten times or more. The CDR3 loop is CASTRSGALTGELFF. The CDR3 nucleotides read TGTGCCAGCACTAGGTCTGGGGCGTTGACCGGGGAGCTGTTTTTT. The rearrangement links TRBV9 to TRBJ2-2, with D possibly TRBD1 on 5 matching bases. There are 15 residues in the CDR3. V was cut by 6 bases and J by 5 bases, with 17 bases left in between. Germline values: CDR1 SGDLS, CDR2 YYNGEE. The whole variable domain, filled in from reference TRBV9 and TRBJ2-2, reads DSGVTQTPKHLITATGQRVTLRCSPRSGDLSVYWYQQSLDQGLQFLIQYYNGEERAKGNILERFSAQQFPDLHSELNLSSLELGDSALYFCASTRSGALTGELFFGEGSRLTVL.

This clonotype was seen more than once but under ten times. V gene TRBV29-1 combines with J gene TRBJ2-3, with D unresolved. This CDR3 contains 13 residues. The V gene lost 0 bases and the J gene lost 11 bases, with 15 bases spanning the gap. CDR1 and CDR2 from the germline V gene are SQVTM and ANQGSEA. CDR3 in amino acids: CSVEEPDLPQQYF. Here the CDR3 DNA reads TGCAGCGTTGAAGAACCCGACTTACCACAGCAGTATTTT.

This chain connects TRBV20-1 to TRBJ2-3; TRBD2 matches 11 bases. The CDR3 contains 18 residues. CDR1 and CDR2 from the germline V gene are DFQATT and SNEGSKA (reference sequence). After removal of 5 bases from V and 4 bases from J, the junction contained 17 bases not matched to a gene. The DNA of the CDR3 is TGCAGTGCTCTCACTAGCGGGAGACCATCCTGGGAACCAGATACGCAGTATTTT. Translating gives CSALTSGRPSWEPDTQYF.

V usage is TRBV6-2 or TRBV6-3 and J usage is TRBJ2-2; either TRBD1 or TRBD2 may fit D (5 bases each). Germline CDR1 reads MNHEY; CDR2 reads SVGEGT. Deletions cut 6 bases from V and 5 bases from J, with 19 bases between. CDR3 length: 16 residues. CDR3 coding DNA: TGTGCCAGCAGAATAAAGGGGACCGCCAATACCGGGGAGCTGTTTTTT. It translates to CASRIKGTANTGELFF.

Ten or more counts support this clonotype. The rearrangement joins TRBV12-3 or TRBV12-4 to TRBJ2-1; 10 bases are a match to TRBD2. The length of the CDR3 is 14 residues. The V and J ends lost 6 bases and 3 bases, in that order; junction bases with no gene match: 2. The CDR3 nucleotides read TGTGCCAGCAGCTGGACTAGCGGCTACAATGAGCAGTTCTTC. It specifies CASSWTSGYNEQFF.

The rearrangement links TRBV20-1 to TRBJ2-7; 7 positions match TRBD1. The CDR3 consists of 14 residues. The germline CDR1 and CDR2 sequences are DFQATT and SNEGSKA (reference sequence). Unmatched junction bases numbered 4, after V lost 0 bases and J lost 2 bases. In DNA, the CDR3 is TGCAGTGCTAGAGATATCGGGACAGCCTACGAGCAGTACTTC. It specifies CSARDIGTAYEQYF.

The rearrangement joins TRBV5-1 to TRBJ1-1; a weak D match, TRBD1 (6 bases). V was pared by 0 bases and J by 8 bases, with 11 bases between. Germline loops: CDR1 SGHRS, CDR2 YFSETQ. This CDR3 comprises 13 residues. The CDR3 DNA sequence: TGCGCCAGCAGCTTGGGGGGGGCAGGGGAAGCTTTCTTT. Protein sequence: CASSLGGAGEAFF.

This clonotype was detected only a few times. The chain uses TRBV10-1 and TRBJ2-2; 16 positions match TRBD2. J was trimmed by 4 bases and V by 8 bases; bases with no gene match: 16. The CDR3 contains 20 residues. The V gene's germline CDR1 is WNHNN and CDR2 SYGVQD (reference sequence). The CDR3 reads CASGSGTSGRAAPGTGELFF. The CDR3, as DNA: TGCGCCAGCGGATCGGGGACTAGCGGGAGGGCCGCCCCGGGCACCGGGGAGCTGTTTTTT.

There are a few counts of this clonotype. This sequence joins TRBV6-2 or TRBV6-3 and TRBJ2-3, with D possibly being TRBD1 (5 bases). With 2 bases removed from V and 6 bases from J, the gap between germline ends came to 12 bases. CDR1 and CDR2 from the germline V gene are MNHEY and SVGEGT. This CDR3 spans 14 amino acids. As DNA, the CDR3 is TGTGCCAGCAGTTACGGGGCCTTAGTTGATACGCAGTATTTT. Translated: CASSYGALVDTQYF.

The chain uses TRBV29-1 and TRBJ2-3; D possibly corresponds to TRBD1 (6 bases). Between the trimmed V and J ends, which lost 2 bases and 3 bases, there was a span of 9 bases. The germline V gene has CDR1 SQVTM and CDR2 ANQGSEA. The CDR3 consists of 13 residues. CDR3 region: CSVEHRGTDTQYF. The CDR3 region has the DNA TGCAGCGTTGAACATAGGGGGACAGATACGCAGTATTTT.

This clonotype was counted at least ten times. The chain links TRBV27 to TRBJ2-7; D unclear. Germline V CDR1 and CDR2: MNHEY, SMNVEV (reference sequence). Trimming pared 5 bases from V and 2 bases from J, leaving 13 bases between. CDR3 length: 14 residues. The CDR3, as DNA: TGTGCCAGCAGTCCCTATGACACACCCTACGAGCAGTACTTC. It translates to CASSPYDTPYEQYF.

This chain uses TRBV14 with TRBJ2-5; D is unresolved. V was trimmed by 0 bases and J by 5 bases, leaving 13 bases between them. The CDR3 is made up of 15 amino acids. CDR1 is SGHDN, CDR2 FVKESK, per germline. The CDR3 DNA sequence: TGTGCCAGCAGCCAAGAAGGCCTCGATTCCGAGACCCAGTACTTC. This encodes CASSQEGLDSETQYF.

This clonotype appeared a few times. The chain is built from TRBV18 and TRBJ2-7; 10 bases map to TRBD1. V gave up 4 bases and J gave up 3 bases; unmatched junction bases: 6. CDR1 and CDR2 from the germline V gene are KGHSH and LQKENI. This CDR3 has 15 residues. The CDR3 sequence is CASSLDRGVFYEQYF. DNA for the CDR3: TGTGCCAGCTCACTGGACAGGGGGGTATTCTACGAGCAGTACTTC.

This clonotype was detected a few times. The chain combines TRBV20-1 with TRBJ2-3; no reliable D call. Per germline, CDR1 DFQATT and CDR2 SNEGSKA (reference sequence). This CDR3 has 14 residues. With 0 bases removed from V and 6 bases from J, the gap between germline ends came to 13 bases. The CDR3 sequence is CSARDYIAADTQYF. CDR3 DNA: TGCAGTGCTAGAGATTATATTGCGGCCGATACGCAGTATTTT.

This clonotype showed up many times. This rearrangement joins TRBV5-4 to TRBJ2-7, with D hard to call. Trimming shortened V by 3 bases and J by 2 bases, and 12 bases separated the two germline ends. The CDR3 is made up of 14 amino acids. In germline, CDR1 is SGHNT, CDR2 YYREEE (reference sequence). The CDR3 nucleotides read TGTGCCAGCAGCTCCCACAGCGTTACCTACGAGCAGTACTTC. Residues: CASSSHSVTYEQYF.

V is TRBV20-1 and J is TRBJ2-7; the match to TRBD1 covers 9 bases. The CDR3 consists of 14 residues. Losses at the gene ends were 5 bases for V and 6 bases for J; bases not matched to a gene: 11. CDR1 and CDR2 from the germline V gene are DFQATT and SNEGSKA (reference sequence). Written as DNA, the CDR3 is TGCAGTGCTTGGGGACAGGGAGATATGGGCGAGCAGTACTTC. Translation gives CSAWGQGDMGEQYF.

The chain joins TRBV20-1 to TRBJ2-7; 12 nucleotides match TRBD2. J lost 5 bases, V lost 3 bases, and 8 bases had no gene match. The CDR3 spans 15 residues. Germline-derived CDR1 and CDR2 are DFQATT and SNEGSKA (reference sequence). Written as DNA, the CDR3 is TGCAGTGCTAGGCTAGCGGGAGGGCGATCCGACGAGCAGTACTTC. Translated, it gives CSARLAGGRSDEQYF.

This clonotype came up a few times. V usage is TRBV5-5 and J usage is TRBJ2-5, with no clear D. V was trimmed by 4 bases and J by 4 bases, leaving 17 bases between them. The CDR3 consists of 15 residues. Germline lookup yields CDR1 SGHKS and CDR2 YYEKEE (reference sequence). CDR3 bases: TGTGCCAGCAGCGATGGGCTCCTCTGGGGAGAGACCCAGTACTTC. Its protein product is CASSDGLLWGETQYF.

The table lists this clonotype with a few counts. CDR3 residues: CASSSESYEQYF. The CDR3 DNA is TGTGCCAGCAGTTCTGAGTCCTACGAGCAGTACTTC. This chain links TRBV27 with TRBJ2-7; D unresolved. Looked up from germline, CDR1 is MNHEY and CDR2 is SMNVEV (reference sequence). The CDR3 runs to 12 residues. Trimming pared 4 bases from V and 1 base from J, leaving 5 bases between.

The CDR3 spells CASSLTGGTYEQYF. The CDR3 DNA reads TGTGCCAGCAGCTTAACAGGGGGCACCTACGAGCAGTACTTC. The chain uses TRBV7-9 and TRBJ2-7, with 9 bases matching TRBD1. CDR3 size: 14 residues. V shed 2 bases and J 2 bases; nucleotides not matched to a gene: 1. CDR1 and CDR2 from the germline V gene are SEHNR and FQNEAQ (reference sequence).

This rearrangement joins TRBV30 to TRBJ2-5; D is unclear. There are 12 residues in the CDR3. Trimming stripped 2 bases from V and 2 bases from J, with 6 bases between. Germline CDR1 and CDR2: GTSNPN and SVGIG (reference sequence). CDR3 nucleotide sequence: TGTGCCTGGAGTTTACTGCAAGAGACCCAGTACTTC. The encoded protein is CAWSLLQETQYF.

This clonotype was recorded at least ten times. The chain joins TRBV29-1 to TRBJ1-2; 9 bases fit TRBD1. J gave up 8 bases and V 0 bases, and 10 bases lay outside the gene matches. Germline V gene data show CDR1 as SQVTM and CDR2 as ANQGSEA. This CDR3 is 15 amino acids long. This CDR3 reads CSVEDSSGTGFGYTF. In nucleotides, the CDR3 is TGCAGCGTTGAAGATAGTAGCGGGACAGGGTTCGGCTACACCTTC. The full variable domain, in which reference TRBV29-1 and TRBJ1-2 provide the parts outside the CDR3, is SAVISQKPSRDICQRGTSLTIQCQVDSQVTMMFWYRQQPGQSLTLIATANQGSEATYESGFVIDKFPISRPNLTFSTLTVSNMSPEDSSIYLCSVEDSSGTGFGYTFGSGTRLTVV.

This clonotype was counted a few times. In DNA form, the CDR3 reads TGCAGCGTTGAAATGGGACTAGCGGGAGACGAGCAGTACTTC. Its translation: CSVEMGLAGDEQYF. V and J are TRBV29-1 and TRBJ2-7, with 14 bases that match TRBD2. The CDR3 is 14 amino acids. CDR1 and CDR2 (germline): SQVTM, ANQGSEA. V was clipped by 2 bases and J by 5 bases; unmatched bases: 2.

This clonotype was counted a few times. The rearrangement joins TRBV9 to TRBJ2-1, with a weak D call TRBD2 (6 bases). The germline V and J ends were trimmed by 6 bases and 9 bases, with 10 bases remaining between them. CDR1 is SGDLS and CDR2 is YYNGEE in the germline V gene. The CDR3 runs to 11 residues. CDR3 region: CASTLSGEQFF. The DNA for the CDR3 is TGTGCCAGCACCCTTAGCGGTGAGCAGTTCTTC.

J is TRBJ2-1 and V is TRBV6-1, with 7 bases aligning to TRBD1. The CDR3 is 14 amino acids. V lost 6 bases and J lost 10; bases outside the gene matches: 12. Per the germline V gene, CDR1 is MNHNS and CDR2 is SASEGT. The CDR3 DNA is TGTGCCAGCAGCCAACCGAGGGACAGAAAGGAGCAGTTCTTC. Protein product: CASSQPRDRKEQFF.